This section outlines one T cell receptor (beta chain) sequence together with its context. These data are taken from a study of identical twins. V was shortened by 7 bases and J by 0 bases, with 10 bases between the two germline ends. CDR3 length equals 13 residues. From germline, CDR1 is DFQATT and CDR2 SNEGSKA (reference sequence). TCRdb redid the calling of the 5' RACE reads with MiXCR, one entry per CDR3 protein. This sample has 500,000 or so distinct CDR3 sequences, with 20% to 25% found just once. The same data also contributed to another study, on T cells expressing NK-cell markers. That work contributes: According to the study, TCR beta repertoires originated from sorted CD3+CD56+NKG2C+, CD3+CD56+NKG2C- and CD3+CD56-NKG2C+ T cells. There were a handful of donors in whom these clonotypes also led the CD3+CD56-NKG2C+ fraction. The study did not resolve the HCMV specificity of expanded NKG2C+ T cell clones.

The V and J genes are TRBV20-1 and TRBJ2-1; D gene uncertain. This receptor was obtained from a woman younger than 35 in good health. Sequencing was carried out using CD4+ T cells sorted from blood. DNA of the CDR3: TGCAGTGTCCTATGGAGCTCCTACAATGAGCAGTTCTTC. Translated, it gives CSVLWSSYNEQFF.